This entry describes one T cell receptor beta chain. Its matching antigen is unknown. This specimen includes other DNA sequences encoding the same CDR3. This sample was included in a study of T cell responses to AZD1222 COVID-19 vaccine. Study findings and constraints: The span of vaccine-associated CD4 TCRs extended across spike, with dominance at 160-218 and 743-854. Most donors were white British and more were female, and clonal diversity was possibly underestimated. Seropositive status at baseline applied to only six AZD1222 recipients.

Method: immunoSEQ multiplex PCR; TCRdb's copy keeps in-frame clones and lacks some. Of around 130,000 clones listed, 85% to 95% are singletons. Trimming took 0 bases from V and 2 from J, leaving 6 bases between them. The CDR3 sequence is 14 residues long. Looked up from germline, CDR1 is SGDLS and CDR2 is YYNGEE. This clonotype was sampled from an adult in good health. The rearrangement uses TRBV9 and TRBJ1-5, with unresolved D. Here the sequenced sample was peripheral blood, taken on day 0 of AZD1222 vaccination. As DNA, the CDR3 is TGTGCCAGCAGCGTAGGTGGAGGCAATCAGCCCCAGCATTTT. Translation gives CASSVGGGNQPQHF. Complete variable domain (other parts from reference TRBV9 and TRBJ1-5): DSGVTQTPKHLITATGQRVTLRCSPRSGDLSVYWYQQSLDQGLQFLIQYYNGEERAKGNILERFSAQQFPDLHSELNLSSLELGDSALYFCASSVGGGNQPQHFGDGTRLSIL.